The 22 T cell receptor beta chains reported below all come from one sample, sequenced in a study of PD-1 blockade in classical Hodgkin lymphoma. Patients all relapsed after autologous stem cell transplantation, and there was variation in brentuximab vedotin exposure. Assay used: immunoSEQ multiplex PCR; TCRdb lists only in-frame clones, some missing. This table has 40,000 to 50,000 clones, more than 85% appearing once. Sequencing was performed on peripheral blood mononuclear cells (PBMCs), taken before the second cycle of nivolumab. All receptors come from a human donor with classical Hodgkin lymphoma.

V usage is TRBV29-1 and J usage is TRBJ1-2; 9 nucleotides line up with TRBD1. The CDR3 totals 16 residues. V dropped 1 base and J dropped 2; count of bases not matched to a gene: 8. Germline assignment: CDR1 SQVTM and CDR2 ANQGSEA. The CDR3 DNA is TGCAGCGTTGAAGGGAAAAGTGACAGGGGGAACTATGGCTACACCTTC. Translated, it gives CSVEGKSDRGNYGYTF.

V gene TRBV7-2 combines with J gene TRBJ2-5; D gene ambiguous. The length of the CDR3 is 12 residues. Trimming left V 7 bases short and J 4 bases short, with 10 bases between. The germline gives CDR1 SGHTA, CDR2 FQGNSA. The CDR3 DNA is TGTGCCAGCACCTCTGCCCCAGAGACCCAGTACTTC. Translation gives CASTSAPETQYF.

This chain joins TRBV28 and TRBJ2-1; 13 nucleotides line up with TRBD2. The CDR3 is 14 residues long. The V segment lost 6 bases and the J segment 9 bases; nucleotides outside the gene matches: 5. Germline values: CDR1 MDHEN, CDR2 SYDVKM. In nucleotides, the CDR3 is TGTGCCAGCAGACTAGCGGGAGGGCCTTTTGAGCAGTTCTTC. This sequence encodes CASRLAGGPFEQFF.

The CDR3 region has the DNA TGCGCCAGCAGCTTGGCCTCTAAGGGGAATTCACCCCTCCACTTT. It codes for CASSLASKGNSPLHF. The chain combines TRBV5-1 with TRBJ1-6, with a weak D call TRBD1 (5 bases). Germline V gene data show CDR1 as SGHRS and CDR2 as YFSETQ. CDR3 length: 15 residues. Trimming took 0 bases from V and 7 from J, leaving 11 bases between them.

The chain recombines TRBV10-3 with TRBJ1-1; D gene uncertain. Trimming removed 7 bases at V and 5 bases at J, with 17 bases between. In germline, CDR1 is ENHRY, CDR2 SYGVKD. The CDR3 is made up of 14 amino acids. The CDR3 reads CAIKSWGARTEAFF. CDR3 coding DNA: TGTGCCATCAAATCTTGGGGAGCTCGGACTGAAGCTTTCTTT.

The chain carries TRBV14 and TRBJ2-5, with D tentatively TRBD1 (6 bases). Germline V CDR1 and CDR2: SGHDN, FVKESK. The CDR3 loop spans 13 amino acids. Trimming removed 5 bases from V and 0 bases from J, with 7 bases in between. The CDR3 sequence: CASSRGYQETQYF. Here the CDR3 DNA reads TGTGCCAGCAGCAGGGGGTACCAAGAGACCCAGTACTTC.

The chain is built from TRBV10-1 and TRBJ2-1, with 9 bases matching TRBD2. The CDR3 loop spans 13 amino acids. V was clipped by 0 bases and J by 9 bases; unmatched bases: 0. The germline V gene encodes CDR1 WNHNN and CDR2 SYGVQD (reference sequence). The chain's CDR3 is CASSESSGGEQFF. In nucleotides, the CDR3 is TGCGCCAGCAGTGAGTCTAGCGGGGGTGAGCAGTTCTTC.

This chain's CDR3 is CASSVDPDRVNEQYF. As DNA, the CDR3 is TGTGCCAGCAGCGTAGATCCGGACAGGGTCAACGAGCAGTACTTC. The chain uses TRBV9 and TRBJ2-7, with 8 bases lining up with TRBD1. The V segment lost 0 bases and the J segment 5 bases; nucleotides outside the gene matches: 7. Germline V lookup: CDR1 SGDLS, CDR2 YYNGEE. CDR3 size: 15 residues.

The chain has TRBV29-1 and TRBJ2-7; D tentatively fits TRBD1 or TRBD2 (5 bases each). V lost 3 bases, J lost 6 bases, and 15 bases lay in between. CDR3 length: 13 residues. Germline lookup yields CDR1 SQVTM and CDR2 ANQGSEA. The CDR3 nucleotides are TGCAGCGTTGAGGGGGTAGGGGCTCTCGAGCAGTACTTC. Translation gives CSVEGVGALEQYF.

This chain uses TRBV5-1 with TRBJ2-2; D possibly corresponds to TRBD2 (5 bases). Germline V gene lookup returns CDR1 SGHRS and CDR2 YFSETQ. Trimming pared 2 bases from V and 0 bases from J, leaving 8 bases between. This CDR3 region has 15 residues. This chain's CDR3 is CASSFNGANTGELFF. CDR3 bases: TGCGCCAGCAGCTTTAACGGGGCGAACACCGGGGAGCTGTTTTTT.

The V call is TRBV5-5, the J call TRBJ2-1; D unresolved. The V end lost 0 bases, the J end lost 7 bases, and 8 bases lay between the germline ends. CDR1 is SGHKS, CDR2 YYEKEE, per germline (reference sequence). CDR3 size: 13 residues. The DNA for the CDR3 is TGTGCCAGCAGCTTGGTAGGCAGAAATGAGCAGTTCTTC. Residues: CASSLVGRNEQFF.

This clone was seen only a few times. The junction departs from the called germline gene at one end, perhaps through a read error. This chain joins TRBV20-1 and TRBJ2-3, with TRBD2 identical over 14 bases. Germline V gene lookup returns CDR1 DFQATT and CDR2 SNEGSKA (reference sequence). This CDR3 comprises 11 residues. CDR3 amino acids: CSARAGTSGGF. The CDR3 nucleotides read TGCAGTGCTAGAGCCGGGACTAGCGGGGGTTTT.

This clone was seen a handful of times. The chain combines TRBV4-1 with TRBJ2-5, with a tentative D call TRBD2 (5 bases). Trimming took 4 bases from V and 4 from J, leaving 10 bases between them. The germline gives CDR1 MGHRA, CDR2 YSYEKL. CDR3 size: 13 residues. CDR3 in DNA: TGCGCCAGCAGCCGACTATTAGGAGAGACCCAGTACTTC. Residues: CASSRLLGETQYF.

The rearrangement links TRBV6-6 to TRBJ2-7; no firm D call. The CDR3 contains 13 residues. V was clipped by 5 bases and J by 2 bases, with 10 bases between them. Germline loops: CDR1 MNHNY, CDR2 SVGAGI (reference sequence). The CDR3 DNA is TGTGCCAGCAGTATAGCTGGAACCTACGAGCAGTACTTC. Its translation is CASSIAGTYEQYF.

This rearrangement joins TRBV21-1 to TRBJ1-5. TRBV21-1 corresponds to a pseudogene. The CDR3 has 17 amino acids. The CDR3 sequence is CASSKVGHRVLNQPQHF. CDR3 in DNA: TGTGCCAGCAGCAAAGTCGGTCACCGGGTCCTTAATCAGCCCCAGCATTTT.

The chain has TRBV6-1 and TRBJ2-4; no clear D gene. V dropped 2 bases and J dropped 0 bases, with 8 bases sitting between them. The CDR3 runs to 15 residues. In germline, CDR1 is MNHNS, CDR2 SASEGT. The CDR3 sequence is CASSEFVIAKNIQYF. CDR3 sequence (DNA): TGTGCCAGCAGTGAATTTGTCATAGCCAAAAACATTCAGTACTTC.

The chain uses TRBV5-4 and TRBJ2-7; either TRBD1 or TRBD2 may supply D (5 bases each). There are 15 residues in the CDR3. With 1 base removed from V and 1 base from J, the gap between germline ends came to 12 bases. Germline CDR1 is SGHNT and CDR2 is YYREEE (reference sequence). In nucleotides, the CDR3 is TGTGCCAGCAGCTTGTCCGGGACGCTGTCCTACGAGCAGTACTTC. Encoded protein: CASSLSGTLSYEQYF.

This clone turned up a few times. CDR3 DNA: TGTGCCAGCAGTTGGAGCGGGAGGTCCTACAATGAGCAGTTCTTC. This gives the protein CASSWSGRSYNEQFF. The chain joins TRBV6-6 to TRBJ2-1; 9 bases fit TRBD2. Germline V CDR1 and CDR2: MNHNY, SVGAGI (reference sequence). Trimming removed 4 bases from V and 1 base from J; junction bases left unmatched: 2. The CDR3 sequence is 15 residues long.

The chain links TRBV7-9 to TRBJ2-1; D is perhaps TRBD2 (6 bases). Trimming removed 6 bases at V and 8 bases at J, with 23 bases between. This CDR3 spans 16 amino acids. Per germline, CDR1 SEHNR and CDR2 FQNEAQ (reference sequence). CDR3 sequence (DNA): TGTGCCAGCAGTTCCTTGGGGCTCGGGGGATGGGATGAGCAGTTCTTC. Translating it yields CASSSLGLGGWDEQFF.

Here the CDR3 reads CASPPAGGEGEQFF. Here the CDR3 DNA reads TGTGCCAGTCCCCCCGCGGGGGGCGAGGGTGAGCAGTTCTTC. This sequence joins TRBV2 and TRBJ2-1, with TRBD2 matching 8 bases. Germline assignment: CDR1 SNHLY and CDR2 FYNNEI. The CDR3 runs 14 residues. V gave up 9 bases and J gave up 9 bases; unmatched junction bases: 13.

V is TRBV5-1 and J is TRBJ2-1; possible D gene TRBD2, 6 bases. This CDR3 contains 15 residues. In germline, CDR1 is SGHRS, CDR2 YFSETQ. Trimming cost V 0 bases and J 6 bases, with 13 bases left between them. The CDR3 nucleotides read TGCGCCAGCAGCTTGGATGGGGCGGGAATCAATGAGCAGTTCTTC. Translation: CASSLDGAGINEQFF.

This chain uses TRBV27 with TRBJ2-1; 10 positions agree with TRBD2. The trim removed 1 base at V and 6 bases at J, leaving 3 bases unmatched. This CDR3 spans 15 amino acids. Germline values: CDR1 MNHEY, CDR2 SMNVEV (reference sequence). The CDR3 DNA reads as TGTGCCAGCAGTTTATTGGCTAGCGGGAGCAATGAGCAGTTCTTC. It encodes CASSLLASGSNEQFF.